Listed below are T cell receptor beta chains from one sample, sequenced in a study of blood T cell repertoires in COVID-19. The table came from immunoSEQ multiplex PCR; TCRdb's copy has only in-frame clones and leaves some out. The repertoire holds roughly 200,000 clones, with around 90% as singletons. The material sequenced was peripheral blood. Receptors originate from a man aged 35-49 years with active or convalescent COVID-19. CDR3s include the opening cysteine and the closing phenylalanine or tryptophan. The order of the fields is J gene, V gene, D gene, clone size, CDR3 protein, CDR3 DNA. A D gene is named only where the DNA matches it firmly. The listing skips clone size in some rows; elsewhere it reads once, few, many or a size class.

>TRBJ2-1|TRBV12-5|TRBD2|.
CASGGLAGGDEQFF
TGTGCTAGTGGTGGACTAGCGGGAGGGGATGAGCAGTTCTTC
>TRBJ1-2|TRBV27|.|.
CASSFQASYGYTF
TGTGCCAGCAGTTTTCAGGCAAGCTATGGCTACACCTTC
>TRBJ1-1|TRBV11-2|.|.
CASSLRVMNTEAFF
TGTGCCAGCAGCCTACGGGTCATGAACACTGAAGCTTTCTTT
>TRBJ1-3|TRBV2|.|.
CASSEGWAGSGNTIYF
TGTGCCAGCAGTGAAGGGTGGGCAGGGTCTGGAAACACCATATATTTT
>TRBJ1-2|TRBV11-3|.|.
CASSSDTYAGFSYGYTF
TGTGCCAGCAGCTCCGACACCTACGCCGGTTTTAGCTATGGCTACACCTTC
>TRBJ2-1|TRBV9|TRBD2|.
CASSVPGDAGGEQFF
TGTGCCAGCAGCGTTCCGGGGGACGCGGGGGGTGAGCAGTTCTTC
>TRBJ1-4|TRBV19|.|few
CASTGVATNEKLFF
TGTGCCAGTACGGGTGTTGCAACTAATGAAAAACTGTTTTTT
>TRBJ2-7|TRBV6-6|TRBD1|few
CASSEPTGGVSYEQYF
TGTGCCAGCAGCGAACCCACAGGGGGCGTCTCCTACGAGCAGTACTTC
>TRBJ2-7|TRBV19|TRBD1|.
CASTPAGTGTYEQYF
TGTGCCAGTACCCCAGCCGGGACAGGGACCTACGAGCAGTACTTC
>TRBJ2-3|TRBV13|TRBD1|.
CASSLGGQGLFSTDTQYF
TGTGCCAGCAGCTTAGGGGGACAGGGTTTATTTAGTACAGATACGCAGTATTTT
>TRBJ1-1|TRBV7-8|TRBD1|.
CASTPDRAITEAFF
TGTGCCAGCACCCCGGACAGGGCCATAACTGAAGCTTTCTTT
>TRBJ1-5|TRBV7-2|TRBD1|.
CASSFRQGGFQPQHF
TGTGCCAGCAGCTTTAGACAGGGGGGCTTTCAGCCCCAGCATTTT
>TRBJ2-3|TRBV9|TRBD2|.
CASSREGLAYHTQYF
TGTGCCAGTTCGCGGGAGGGACTAGCCTATCATACGCAGTATTTT
>TRBJ2-5|TRBV7-2|TRBD2|.
CASTPGGSRKTQYF
TGTGCCAGCACCCCCGGGGGGTCGAGAAAGACCCAGTACTTC
>TRBJ2-1|TRBV25-1|.|.
CASSGNNEQFF
TGTGCCAGCAGTGGTAACAATGAGCAGTTCTTC
>TRBJ2-5|TRBV12-3/TRBV12-4|.|.
CASRRGYQETQYF
TGTGCCAGTCGCCGGGGGTATCAAGAGACCCAGTACTTC
>TRBJ2-4|TRBV28|.|.
CASSTGDQKNIQYF
TGTGCCAGCAGTACGGGGGATCAAAAAAACATTCAGTACTTC
>TRBJ1-2|TRBV29-1|.|.
CSVDSEQGLNYGYTF
TGCAGCGTTGATTCGGAACAGGGATTAAACTATGGCTACACCTTC
>TRBJ2-7|TRBV30|.|.
CAWSVLASGEQYF
TGTGCCTGGAGTGTACTGGCTTCGGGCGAGCAGTACTTC
>TRBJ1-6|TRBV19|.|.
CASSITRDDSPLHF
TGTGCCAGTAGTATAACCCGGGATGATTCACCCCTCCACTTT
>TRBJ2-3|TRBV5-4|TRBD1|.
CASSRDRDSTDTQYF
TGTGCCAGCAGCAGGGACAGAGATAGCACAGATACGCAGTATTTT
>TRBJ2-1|TRBV28|TRBD1|.
CASSLARGYEQFF
TGTGCCAGCAGTTTGGCCAGGGGGTATGAGCAGTTCTTC
>TRBJ2-1|TRBV5-1|TRBD2|.
CASSSGTSGVGSSYNEQFF
TGCGCCAGCAGCTCAGGGACTAGCGGGGTTGGGAGCTCCTACAATGAGCAGTTCTTC
>TRBJ2-3|TRBV9|TRBD2|.
CASSARGGTDTQYF
TGTGCCAGCAGCGCCCGGGGGGGCACAGATACGCAGTATTTT
>TRBJ1-5|TRBV28|TRBD1|.
CASSPIQGILVNQPQHF
TGTGCCAGCAGTCCCATACAGGGGATTCTTGTCAATCAGCCCCAGCATTTT
>TRBJ2-3|TRBV5-4|.|.
CASSPGGRADTQYF
TGTGCCAGCAGCCCCGGGGGGCGGGCAGATACGCAGTATTTT
>TRBJ2-2|TRBV28|TRBD2|.
CASSLSLAGGGGELFF
TGTGCCAGCAGTTTATCGCTAGCGGGGGGAGGCGGGGAGCTGTTTTTT
>TRBJ2-2|TRBV27|.|.
CASSLSVNTGELFF
TGTGCCAGCAGTTTAAGCGTTAACACCGGGGAGCTGTTTTTT
>TRBJ2-7|TRBV12-3/TRBV12-4|TRBD1|.
CASRQDRGEQYF
TGTGCCAGCAGACAAGACAGGGGCGAGCAGTACTTC
>TRBJ2-7|TRBV11-2|.|.
CASTAAYYEQYF
TGTGCCAGCACCGCCGCGTACTACGAGCAGTACTTC
>TRBJ1-1|TRBV19|TRBD1|.
CASSAPGQPEAFF
TGTGCCAGTAGCGCCCCGGGACAGCCTGAAGCTTTCTTT
>TRBJ1-2|TRBV5-1|TRBD1|.
CASSMETGVGYTF
TGCGCCAGCAGCATGGAGACAGGGGTTGGCTACACCTTC
>TRBJ1-2|TRBV10-3|TRBD1|.
CASTGMGTESYGYTF
TGTGCCTCAACGGGCATGGGGACAGAGAGTTATGGCTACACCTTC
>TRBJ1-1|TRBV5-1|.|.
CASSIEGGNTEAFF
TGCGCCAGCAGCATTGAGGGTGGGAACACTGAAGCTTTCTTT
>TRBJ1-5|TRBV28|.|.
CASSSAAGTDGGNQPQHF
TGTGCCAGCAGTTCGGCCGCCGGTACGGACGGGGGGAATCAGCCCCAGCATTTT
>TRBJ2-3|TRBV2|.|.
CASRTWRDTQYF
TGTGCCAGCAGGACGTGGAGAGATACGCAGTATTTT
>TRBJ1-6|TRBV27|TRBD1|.
CASRTPLRGSSYNSPLHF
TGTGCCAGCCGGACTCCTCTCAGGGGGAGCTCCTATAATTCACCCCTCCACTTT
>TRBJ2-2|TRBV7-8|.|.
CASAAINTGELFF
TGTGCCTCCGCGGCCATCAACACCGGGGAGCTGTTTTTT
>TRBJ1-2|TRBV19|.|.
CASSTGPQNYGYTF
TGTGCCAGTAGTACAGGGCCCCAGAACTATGGCTACACCTTC
>TRBJ1-1|TRBV27|.|.
CASMGTALKAFF
TGTGCCAGCATGGGCACGGCCTTAAAAGCTTTCTTT
>TRBJ2-1|TRBV18|TRBD1|.
CASSTDRGRGNEQFF
TGTGCCAGCTCAACGGACAGGGGGCGGGGCAATGAGCAGTTCTTC
>TRBJ1-4|TRBV18|.|.
CASSLDGGKLFF
TGTGCCAGCTCACTCGACGGGGGGAAACTGTTTTTT
>TRBJ1-2|TRBV5-4|TRBD1|.
CASSPRTGVGYTF
TGTGCCAGCAGCCCACGAACAGGGGTGGGCTACACCTTC
>TRBJ1-4|TRBV27|.|once
CASSLSEGRYEKLFF
TGTGCCAGCAGTTTATCGGAAGGGAGGTATGAAAAACTGTTTTTT
>TRBJ2-7|TRBV7-2|.|.
CASSLVISGSSYEQYF
TGTGCCAGCAGCTTAGTAATATCTGGGAGCTCCTACGAGCAGTACTTC
>TRBJ2-5|TRBV11-3|.|.
CASSSRQDQETQYF
TGTGCCAGCAGCTCCCGACAGGACCAAGAGACCCAGTACTTC
>TRBJ1-2|TRBV28|.|.
CAVGEGYGYTF
TGTGCCGTGGGCGAGGGCTATGGCTACACCTTC
>TRBJ1-4|TRBV19|TRBD1|.
CASSIRTGIGKLFF
TGTGCCAGTAGTATTCGGACAGGGATTGGGAAACTGTTTTTT
>TRBJ1-1|TRBV9|.|.
CASSEGQNTEAFF
TGTGCCAGCAGCGAAGGACAGAACACTGAAGCTTTCTTT
>TRBJ1-1|TRBV14|.|.
CASSQGRGFGLGENTEAFF
TGTGCCAGCAGCCAAGGGAGAGGGTTCGGTTTGGGAGAGAACACTGAAGCTTTCTTT
>TRBJ1-1|TRBV19|.|.
CASSISMGGGAGAFF
TGTGCCAGTAGTATCTCGATGGGGGGGGGCGCAGGTGCTTTCTTT
>TRBJ1-5|TRBV6-2/TRBV6-3|.|.
CASSGPGEYQPQHF
TGTGCCAGCAGTGGCCCGGGAGAATACCAGCCCCAGCATTTT
>TRBJ2-5|TRBV10-3|.|.
CATRSPGGETQYF
TGTGCCACAAGAAGCCCTGGGGGGGAGACCCAGTACTTC
>TRBJ2-7|TRBV6-5|.|.
CASRKKTGEQYF
TGTGCCAGCAGGAAAAAAACAGGGGAGCAGTACTTC
>TRBJ1-1|TRBV28|.|.
CASSFARLNTEAFF
TGTGCCAGCAGTTTCGCCAGATTGAACACTGAAGCTTTCTTT
>TRBJ2-7|TRBV4-1|.|medium-sized
CASSQEPGAGEQYF
TGCGCCAGCAGCCAAGAACCAGGGGCCGGCGAGCAGTACTTC
>TRBJ1-6|TRBV6-2/TRBV6-3|TRBD1|few
CASSLGWRTGVSPLHF
TGTGCCAGCAGTTTGGGGTGGCGGACAGGGGTATCACCCCTCCACTTT
>TRBJ2-2|TRBV24-1|.|.
CATSNTDNTGELFF
TGTGCCACCAGTAATACAGACAACACCGGGGAGCTGTTTTTT